This is a list of T cell receptor beta chains from one sample in a study of blood T cell repertoires in COVID-19. The protocol was immunoSEQ multiplex PCR, while the TCRdb copy is restricted to in-frame clones and leaves out a portion. The sample shows some 80,000 clones, 65% to 90% of them seen only once. Material: peripheral blood. The receptor source for this set is a human donor in a cohort sampled during active COVID-19. CDR3s include the opening cysteine and the closing phenylalanine or tryptophan. Each record gives: D gene, J gene, V gene, clone size, CDR3 protein, CDR3 DNA. A D gene is named only where the DNA matches it firmly. Only part of the rows carry a size: once, few, many, or a class if the clone is expanded.

TRBD2,TRBJ2-1,TRBV11-2,few,CASSFSLLRGIYNEQFF,TGTGCCAGCAGCTTTTCCCTATTGCGGGGGATTTACAATGAGCAGTTCTTC
NA,TRBJ2-7,TRBV23-1,NA,CATESHEQYF,TGCGCCACCGAGTCCCACGAGCAGTACTTC
NA,TRBJ1-6,TRBV6-6,NA,CASCRQENSPLHF,TGTGCCAGCTGTCGGCAGGAAAATTCACCCCTCCACTTT
NA,TRBJ1-1,TRBV10-1,NA,CASRIDGTPNTEAFF,TGCGCCAGCAGAATAGACGGGACACCGAACACTGAAGCTTTCTTT
NA,TRBJ1-1,TRBV28,NA,CASSILTGEAFF,TGTGCCAGCAGTATTTTGACAGGTGAAGCTTTCTTT
NA,TRBJ2-7,TRBV27,NA,CASRVSLGGPYEQYF,TGTGCCAGCAGGGTTTCCCTAGGGGGTCCCTACGAGCAGTACTTC
TRBD2,TRBJ2-5,TRBV5-4,NA,CASSLDLAGSQETQYF,TGTGCCAGCAGCTTGGACCTAGCGGGATCGCAAGAGACCCAGTACTTC
NA,TRBJ1-2,TRBV7-2,NA,CASSQRTARYGYTF,TGTGCCAGCAGCCAACGGACAGCGCGCTATGGCTACACCTTC
NA,TRBJ2-7,TRBV7-2,NA,CASSLYAGPTEQYF,TGTGCCAGCAGCTTATACGCGGGACCTACGGAGCAGTACTTC
NA,TRBJ1-3,TRBV4-3,NA,CASSQYQGTSGNTIYF,TGCGCCAGCAGCCAATATCAGGGTACCTCTGGAAACACCATATATTTT
TRBD1,TRBJ1-5,TRBV28,NA,CASRYTGGLYQPQHF,TGTGCCAGCAGGTATACAGGGGGCCTCTATCAGCCCCAGCATTTT
TRBD2,TRBJ2-7,TRBV2,NA,CASLGGGTVPYEQYF,TGTGCCAGCCTGGGGGGAGGGACGGTCCCTTACGAGCAGTACTTC
NA,TRBJ2-2,TRBV5-1,NA,CASSLSEQRDTGELFF,TGCGCCAGCAGCCTTAGCGAACAAAGGGACACCGGGGAGCTGTTTTTT
TRBD1,TRBJ1-2,TRBV19,NA,CASTETGPGNYGYTF,TGTGCCAGTACCGAGACAGGGCCGGGGAACTATGGCTACACCTTC
NA,TRBJ1-1,TRBV9,NA,CASSVEGLQNTEAFF,TGTGCCAGCAGCGTGGAGGGCCTGCAGAACACTGAAGCTTTCTTT
NA,TRBJ2-3,TRBV12-5,NA,CASGLAVSRGGGYTQYF,TGTGCTAGTGGTTTGGCCGTTTCTAGGGGCGGCGGCTATACGCAGTATTTT
NA,TRBJ2-7,TRBV11-3,NA,CASSLDWQGGEQYF,TGTGCCAGCAGCTTAGATTGGCAGGGCGGCGAGCAGTACTTC
NA,TRBJ1-4,TRBV2,NA,CASTGSGEKLFF,TGTGCCAGCACAGGGTCCGGTGAAAAACTGTTTTTT
NA,TRBJ2-3,TRBV11-3,NA,CASSLGRGTDTQYF,TGTGCCAGCAGCTTAGGACGGGGCACAGATACGCAGTATTTT
TRBD2,TRBJ2-3,TRBV5-4,NA,CASSSRLAGTTDTQYF,TGTGCCAGCAGCTCTAGACTAGCGGGGACCACAGATACGCAGTATTTT
TRBD1,TRBJ2-1,TRBV7-2,NA,CASRKGTGGYNEQFF,TGTGCCAGCAGGAAGGGGACAGGGGGGTACAATGAGCAGTTCTTC
NA,TRBJ1-1,TRBV11-2,many,CASSLESSFRGEAFF,TGTGCCAGCAGCTTAGAGTCCTCGTTCCGGGGAGAAGCTTTCTTT
NA,TRBJ1-1,TRBV10-3,NA,CAISATDSPNTEAFF,TGTGCCATCAGTGCAACCGACAGTCCGAACACTGAAGCTTTCTTT
NA,TRBJ2-3,TRBV6-4,few,CASSELGQSTDTQYF,TGTGCCAGCAGCGAGTTGGGGCAGAGCACAGATACGCAGTATTTT
NA,TRBJ1-2,TRBV21-1,NA,CASSSRTGENYGYTF,TGTGCCAGCAGCTCCCGGACAGGGGAGAACTATGGCTACACCTTC
TRBD2,TRBJ2-7,TRBV20-1,NA,CSASGLAGGPSHEQYF,TGCAGTGCAAGTGGGTTAGCGGGAGGGCCAAGCCACGAGCAGTACTTC
TRBD1,TRBJ2-2,TRBV5-1,NA,CASRDSANTGELFF,TGCGCCAGCCGGGACAGTGCGAACACCGGGGAGCTGTTTTTT
NA,TRBJ1-1,TRBV18,NA,CASSPGGLAEAFF,TGTGCCAGCTCACCCGGGGGGTTGGCTGAAGCTTTCTTT
NA,TRBJ2-7,TRBV7-2,few,CASSLMSSSYEQYF,TGTGCCAGCAGCTTGATGTCGAGCTCCTACGAGCAGTACTTC
NA,TRBJ1-4,TRBV9,NA,CASSGHATNEKLFF,TGTGCCAGCAGCGGGCACGCAACTAATGAAAAACTGTTTTTT
TRBD1,TRBJ2-3,TRBV5-1,NA,CASSFGTGIMGTDTQYF,TGCGCCAGCAGCTTCGGGACAGGGATTATGGGCACAGATACGCAGTATTTT
NA,TRBJ2-1,TRBV5-1,few,CASSMRQDRSEQFF,TGCGCCAGCAGCATGAGACAGGATCGTAGTGAGCAGTTCTTC
TRBD2,TRBJ2-2,TRBV7-3,NA,CASSLIPPSGRRRRTGELFF,TGTGCCAGCAGCTTAATCCCGCCGAGCGGGAGAAGGAGGAGAACCGGGGAGCTGTTTTTT
NA,TRBJ2-1,TRBV7-2,NA,CASSLIGSINEQFF,TGTGCCAGCAGCTTAATAGGTAGCATCAATGAGCAGTTCTTC
NA,TRBJ2-7,TRBV7-8,NA,CASSLESGVAYEQYF,TGTGCCAGCAGCTTAGAGTCGGGTGTCGCCTACGAGCAGTACTTC
TRBD1,TRBJ2-1,TRBV29-1,NA,CSVADRVNEQFF,TGCAGCGTTGCTGACAGGGTCAATGAGCAGTTCTTC
NA,TRBJ1-2,TRBV18,NA,CASSPPEGIYGYTF,TGTGCCAGCTCACCACCGGAGGGCATCTATGGCTACACCTTC
TRBD2,TRBJ2-7,TRBV18,NA,CASSLGLSTVGEQYF,TGTGCCAGCTCACTGGGACTATCAACGGTGGGGGAGCAGTACTTC
TRBD1,TRBJ1-6,TRBV6-5,NA,CASSLGGQGGSPLHF,TGTGCCAGCAGTCTAGGAGGACAGGGTGGTTCACCCCTCCACTTT
TRBD2,TRBJ2-1,TRBV29-1,few,CSVVPLAGGYNEQFF,TGCAGCGTTGTCCCCCTAGCGGGGGGGTACAATGAGCAGTTCTTC
TRBD1,TRBJ2-1,TRBV28,NA,CASSLIGGENEQFF,TGTGCCAGCAGCCTCATAGGGGGCGAAAATGAGCAGTTCTTC
NA,TRBJ2-2,TRBV28,NA,CASSPTQGNTGELFF,TGTGCCAGCAGCCCAACCCAGGGGAACACCGGGGAGCTGTTTTTT
NA,TRBJ2-1,TRBV7-6,once,CASSFSVSSYNEQFF,TGTGCCAGCAGCTTTAGCGTTAGCTCCTACAATGAGCAGTTCTTC
TRBD2,TRBJ2-1,TRBV29-1,NA,CSGILAGHYNEQFF,TGCAGCGGCATACTAGCGGGACACTACAATGAGCAGTTCTTC
NA,TRBJ1-1,TRBV19,NA,CASSLGRGENTEAFF,TGTGCCAGTAGTCTTGGGAGGGGGGAGAACACTGAAGCTTTCTTT
NA,TRBJ2-7,TRBV21-1,medium-sized,CAGGLTGEGYEQYF,TGTGCCGGAGGTTTAACGGGAGAAGGGTACGAGCAGTACTTC
TRBD2,TRBJ2-7,TRBV7-2,once,CASSLPLAGGRRQYF,TGTGCCAGCAGCTTACCGCTAGCGGGGGGACGACGGCAGTACTTC
TRBD2,TRBJ2-5,TRBV28,NA,CAIGLAGEETQYF,TGTGCCATCGGACTAGCGGGAGAAGAGACCCAGTACTTC
TRBD2,TRBJ2-1,TRBV7-2,NA,CASSLRAFAGGPRYNEQFF,TGTGCCAGCAGCTTAAGGGCCTTTGCGGGAGGGCCTCGTTACAATGAGCAGTTCTTC
NA,TRBJ2-6,TRBV6-4,once,CASSDGHHSGANVLTF,TGTGCCAGCAGTGACGGGCACCACTCTGGGGCCAACGTCCTGACTTTC
TRBD2,TRBJ2-7,TRBV5-4,NA,CASSPDWGGGSEQYF,TGTGCCAGCAGCCCGGACTGGGGGGGAGGGAGCGAGCAGTACTTC
NA,TRBJ1-5,TRBV9,NA,CASSVRGGPNQPQHF,TGTGCCAGCAGCGTACGTGGAGGGCCCAATCAGCCCCAGCATTTT
NA,TRBJ2-1,TRBV30,NA,CAWSVGSSYNEQFF,TGTGCCTGGAGTGTAGGTAGCAGTTACAATGAGCAGTTCTTC
NA,TRBJ2-5,TRBV7-2,NA,CASSQHGGDSETQYF,TGTGCCAGCAGTCAACATGGAGGTGATTCGGAGACCCAGTACTTC
TRBD1,TRBJ2-7,TRBV12-3/TRBV12-4,once,CASGAGGSYEQYF,TGTGCCAGCGGGGCAGGGGGCTCCTACGAGCAGTACTTC
TRBD2,TRBJ2-5,TRBV2,NA,CASRGIITSGSETQYF,TGTGCCAGCAGGGGTATTATCACTAGCGGGTCAGAGACCCAGTACTTC
TRBD2,TRBJ2-7,TRBV30,NA,CAWSITSGGPYEQYF,TGTGCCTGGAGCATTACTAGCGGGGGGCCCTACGAGCAGTACTTC
TRBD1,TRBJ2-1,TRBV10-1,once,CASSEPDRGNSYNEQFF,TGCGCCAGCAGTGAGCCCGACAGGGGAAATTCCTACAATGAGCAGTTCTTC
NA,TRBJ1-2,TRBV28,NA,CASSFRAGGHTF,TGTGCCAGCAGTTTTCGGGCCGGGGGACACACCTTC